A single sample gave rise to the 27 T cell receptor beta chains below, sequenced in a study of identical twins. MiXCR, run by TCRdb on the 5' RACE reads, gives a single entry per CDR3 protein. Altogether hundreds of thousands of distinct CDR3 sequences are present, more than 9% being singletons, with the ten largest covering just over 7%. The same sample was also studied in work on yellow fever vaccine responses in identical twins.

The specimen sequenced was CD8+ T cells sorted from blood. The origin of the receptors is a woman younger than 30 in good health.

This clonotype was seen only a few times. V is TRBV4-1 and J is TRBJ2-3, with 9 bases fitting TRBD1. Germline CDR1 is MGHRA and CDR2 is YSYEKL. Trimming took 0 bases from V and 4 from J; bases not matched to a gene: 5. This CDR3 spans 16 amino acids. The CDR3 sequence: CASSQDGTGWSDTQYF. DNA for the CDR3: TGCGCCAGCAGCCAAGACGGGACAGGGTGGTCAGATACGCAGTATTTT.

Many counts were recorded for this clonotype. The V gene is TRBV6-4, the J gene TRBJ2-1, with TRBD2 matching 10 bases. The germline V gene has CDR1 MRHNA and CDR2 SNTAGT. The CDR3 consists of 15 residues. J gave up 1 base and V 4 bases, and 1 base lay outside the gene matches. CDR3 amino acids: CASSGAGGSYNEQFF. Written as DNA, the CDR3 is TGTGCCAGCAGTGGAGCGGGAGGGTCCTACAATGAGCAGTTCTTC.

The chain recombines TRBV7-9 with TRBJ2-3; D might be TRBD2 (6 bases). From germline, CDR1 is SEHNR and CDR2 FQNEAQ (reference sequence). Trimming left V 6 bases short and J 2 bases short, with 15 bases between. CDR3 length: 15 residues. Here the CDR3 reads CASRGGAEATDTQYF. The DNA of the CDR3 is TGTGCCAGCAGGGGGGGTGCAGAGGCCACAGATACGCAGTATTTT.

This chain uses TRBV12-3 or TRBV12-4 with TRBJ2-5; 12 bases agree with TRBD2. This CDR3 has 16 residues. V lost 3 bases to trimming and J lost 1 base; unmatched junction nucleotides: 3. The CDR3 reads CASSLRTSGIQETQYF. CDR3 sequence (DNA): TGTGCCAGCAGTTTGCGGACTAGCGGGATCCAAGAGACCCAGTACTTC.

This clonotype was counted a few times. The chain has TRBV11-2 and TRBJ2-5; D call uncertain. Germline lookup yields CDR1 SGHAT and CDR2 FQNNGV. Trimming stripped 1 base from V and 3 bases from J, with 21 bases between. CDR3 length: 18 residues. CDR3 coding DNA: TGTGCCAGCAGCTTAGGGGGTGAGCTAACAGTACGCGAAGAGACCCAGTACTTC. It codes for CASSLGGELTVREETQYF.

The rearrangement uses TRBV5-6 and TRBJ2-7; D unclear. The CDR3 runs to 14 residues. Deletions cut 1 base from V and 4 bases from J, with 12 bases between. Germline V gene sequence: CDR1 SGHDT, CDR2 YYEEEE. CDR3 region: CASSLSGSPYEQYF. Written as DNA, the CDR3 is TGTGCCAGCAGCTTGTCGGGTAGCCCTTACGAGCAGTACTTC.

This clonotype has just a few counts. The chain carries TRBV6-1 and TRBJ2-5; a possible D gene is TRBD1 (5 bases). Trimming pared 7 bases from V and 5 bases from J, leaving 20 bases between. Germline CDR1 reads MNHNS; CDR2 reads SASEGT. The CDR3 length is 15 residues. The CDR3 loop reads CASNNDRSVQETQYF. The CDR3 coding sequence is TGTGCCAGCAACAACGACAGATCGGTCCAGGAGACCCAGTACTTC.

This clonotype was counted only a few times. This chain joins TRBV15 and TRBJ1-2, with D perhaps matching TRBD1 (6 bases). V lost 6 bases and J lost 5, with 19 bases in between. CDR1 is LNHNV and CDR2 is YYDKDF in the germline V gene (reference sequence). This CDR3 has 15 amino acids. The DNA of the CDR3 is TGTGCCACCAGGGCTCGGGGGGGCGATACGTATGGCTACACCTTC. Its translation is CATRARGGDTYGYTF.

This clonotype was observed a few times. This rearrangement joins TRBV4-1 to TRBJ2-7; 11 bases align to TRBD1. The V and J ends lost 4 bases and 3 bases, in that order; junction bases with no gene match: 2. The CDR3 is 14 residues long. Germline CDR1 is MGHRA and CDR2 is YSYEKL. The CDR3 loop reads CASSPGQGGYEQYF. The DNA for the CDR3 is TGCGCCAGCAGCCCGGGACAGGGGGGCTACGAGCAGTACTTC.

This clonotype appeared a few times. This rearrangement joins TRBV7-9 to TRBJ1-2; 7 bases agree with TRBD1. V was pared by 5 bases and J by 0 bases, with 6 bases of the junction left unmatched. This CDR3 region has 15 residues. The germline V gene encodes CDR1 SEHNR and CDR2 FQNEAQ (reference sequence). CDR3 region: CASSAPGQTNYGYTF. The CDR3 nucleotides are TGTGCCAGCAGCGCCCCGGGACAGACTAACTATGGCTACACCTTC.

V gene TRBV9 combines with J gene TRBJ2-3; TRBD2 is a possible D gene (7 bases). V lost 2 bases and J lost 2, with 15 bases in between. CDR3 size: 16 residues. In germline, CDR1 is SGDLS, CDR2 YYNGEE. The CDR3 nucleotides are TGTGCCAGCAGCGTGGCGGGGGCCAGAGTCACAGATACGCAGTATTTT. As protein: CASSVAGARVTDTQYF.

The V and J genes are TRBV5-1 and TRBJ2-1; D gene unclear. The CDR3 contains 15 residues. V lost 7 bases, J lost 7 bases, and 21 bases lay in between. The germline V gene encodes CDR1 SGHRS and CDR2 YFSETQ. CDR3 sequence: CASQLRWEPLNEQFF. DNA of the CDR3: TGCGCCAGCCAGCTCAGATGGGAACCATTGAATGAGCAGTTCTTC.

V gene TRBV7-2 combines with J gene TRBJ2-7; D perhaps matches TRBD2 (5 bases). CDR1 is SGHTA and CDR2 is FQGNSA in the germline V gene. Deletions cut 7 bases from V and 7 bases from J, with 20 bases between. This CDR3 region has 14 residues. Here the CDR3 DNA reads TGTGCCAGCAACTACCCCGGGATCGTGGAAGAGCAGTACTTC. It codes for CASNYPGIVEEQYF.

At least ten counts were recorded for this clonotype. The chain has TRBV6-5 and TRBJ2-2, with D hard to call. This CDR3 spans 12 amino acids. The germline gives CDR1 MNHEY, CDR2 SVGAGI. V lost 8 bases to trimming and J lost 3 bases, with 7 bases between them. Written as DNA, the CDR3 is TGTGCCAGCGGTTGGGACACCGGGGAGCTGTTTTTT. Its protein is CASGWDTGELFF.

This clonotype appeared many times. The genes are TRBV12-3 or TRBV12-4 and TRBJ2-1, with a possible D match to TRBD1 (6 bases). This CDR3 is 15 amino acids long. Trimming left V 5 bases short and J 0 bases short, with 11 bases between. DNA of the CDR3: TGTGCCAGCAGTCTGGGACATAGCTCCTACAATGAGCAGTTCTTC. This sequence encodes CASSLGHSSYNEQFF.

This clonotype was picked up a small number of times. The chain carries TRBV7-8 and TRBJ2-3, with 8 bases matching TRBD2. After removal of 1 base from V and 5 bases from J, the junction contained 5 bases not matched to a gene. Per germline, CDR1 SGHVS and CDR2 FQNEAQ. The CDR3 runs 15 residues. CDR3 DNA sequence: TGTGCCAGCAGCTTAGTCCGGGGGGGCGGAGATACGCAGTATTTT. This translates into CASSLVRGGGDTQYF.

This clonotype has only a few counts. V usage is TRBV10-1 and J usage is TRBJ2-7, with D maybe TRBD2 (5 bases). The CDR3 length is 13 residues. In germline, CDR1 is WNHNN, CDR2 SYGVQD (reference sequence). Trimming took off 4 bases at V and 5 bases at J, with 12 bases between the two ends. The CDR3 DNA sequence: TGCGCCAGCAGTGGGCTAGCCGGGGACGAGCAGTACTTC. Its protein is CASSGLAGDEQYF.

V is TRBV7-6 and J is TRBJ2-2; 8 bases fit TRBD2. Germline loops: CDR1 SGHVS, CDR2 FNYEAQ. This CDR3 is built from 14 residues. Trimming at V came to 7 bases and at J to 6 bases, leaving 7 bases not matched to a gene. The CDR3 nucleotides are TGTGCCAGCACTCGGGGGGGGGAGTCCGGGGAGCTGTTTTTT. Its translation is CASTRGGESGELFF.

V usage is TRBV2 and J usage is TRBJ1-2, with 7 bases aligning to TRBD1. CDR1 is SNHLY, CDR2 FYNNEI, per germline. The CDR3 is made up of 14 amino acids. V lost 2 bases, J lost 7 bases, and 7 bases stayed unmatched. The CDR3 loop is CASSETGTESGYTF. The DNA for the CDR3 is TGTGCCAGCAGTGAAACCGGGACAGAGAGTGGCTACACCTTC.

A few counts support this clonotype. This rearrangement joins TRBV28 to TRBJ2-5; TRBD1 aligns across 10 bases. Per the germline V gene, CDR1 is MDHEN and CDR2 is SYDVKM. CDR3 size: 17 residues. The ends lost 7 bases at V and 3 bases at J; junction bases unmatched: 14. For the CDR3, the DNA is TGTGCCAGCACACAGCGACGGACAGGGGGACAAAAAGAGACCCAGTACTTC. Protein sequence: CASTQRRTGGQKETQYF.

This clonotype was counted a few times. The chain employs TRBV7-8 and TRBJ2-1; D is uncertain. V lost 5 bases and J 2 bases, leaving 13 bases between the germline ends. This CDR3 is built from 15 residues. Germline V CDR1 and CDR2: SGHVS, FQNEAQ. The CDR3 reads CASSHGVATYNEQFF. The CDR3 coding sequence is TGTGCCAGCAGCCATGGGGTAGCTACCTACAATGAGCAGTTCTTC.

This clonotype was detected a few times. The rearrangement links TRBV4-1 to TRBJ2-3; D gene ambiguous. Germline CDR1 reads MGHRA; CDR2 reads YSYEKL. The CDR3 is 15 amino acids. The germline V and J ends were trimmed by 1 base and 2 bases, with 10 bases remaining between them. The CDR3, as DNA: TGCGCCAGCAGCCAAGCGGTCGAAGACACAGATACGCAGTATTTT. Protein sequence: CASSQAVEDTDTQYF.

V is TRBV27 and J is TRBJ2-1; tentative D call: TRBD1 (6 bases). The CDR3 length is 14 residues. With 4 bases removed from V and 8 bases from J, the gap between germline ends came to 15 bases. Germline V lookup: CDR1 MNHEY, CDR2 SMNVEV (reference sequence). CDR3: CASSSQQGWHEQFF. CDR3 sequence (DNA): TGTGCCAGCAGTTCACAACAGGGCTGGCATGAGCAGTTCTTC.

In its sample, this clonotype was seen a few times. CDR3 DNA sequence: TGTGCCAGCAGCGTTACGGGATCCCGGGCGGAGACCCAGTACTTC. Protein product: CASSVTGSRAETQYF. The rearrangement uses TRBV7-2 and TRBJ2-5; a weak D match, TRBD2 (5 bases). V lost 5 bases to trimming and J lost 5 bases, with 18 bases between them. CDR1 is SGHTA and CDR2 is FQGNSA in the germline V gene. The CDR3 length is 15 residues.

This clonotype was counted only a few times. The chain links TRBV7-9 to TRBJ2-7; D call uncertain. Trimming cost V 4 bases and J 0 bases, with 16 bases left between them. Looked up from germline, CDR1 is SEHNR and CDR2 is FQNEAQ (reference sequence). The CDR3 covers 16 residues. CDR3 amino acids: CASSSTTEIISYEQYF. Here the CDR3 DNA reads TGTGCCAGCAGCTCGACGACCGAAATTATCTCCTACGAGCAGTACTTC.

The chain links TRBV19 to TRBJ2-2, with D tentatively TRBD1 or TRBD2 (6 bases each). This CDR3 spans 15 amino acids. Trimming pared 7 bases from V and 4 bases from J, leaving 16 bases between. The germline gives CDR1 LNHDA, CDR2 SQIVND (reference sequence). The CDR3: CASTDAGEVTGELFF. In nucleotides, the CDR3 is TGTGCCAGTACCGACGCAGGGGAGGTCACCGGGGAGCTGTTTTTT.

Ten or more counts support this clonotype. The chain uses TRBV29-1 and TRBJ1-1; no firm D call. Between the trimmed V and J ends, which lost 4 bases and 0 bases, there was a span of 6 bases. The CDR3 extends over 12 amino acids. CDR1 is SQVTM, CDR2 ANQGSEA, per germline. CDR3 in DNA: TGCAGCGTTGGGAGAATGAACACTGAAGCTTTCTTT. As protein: CSVGRMNTEAFF.